The T cell receptor beta chain under discussion was sequenced for a study of T cells in Graves' hyperthyroidism and ophthalmopathy. Study-level information: Peripheral blood collection took place at initial diagnosis, before any treatment.

Germline V gene sequence: CDR1 DFQATT, CDR2 SNEGSKA (reference sequence). The V end lost 5 bases, the J end lost 3 bases, and 16 bases lay between the germline ends. The CDR3 sequence is 14 residues long. Overall study findings and caveats: Stable hyperthyroidism was told apart from ophthalmopathy by a model built on 13 V-J features.

TCR beta CDR3 sequences were amplified from RNA transcripts. When the TCR CDR3 underwent first-round RT-PCR, the HTBI primer set was used. TCRdb re-analysed the multiplex PCR reads in MiXCR, keeping a single row per CDR3 protein. The sample lists some 570,000 distinct CDR3 sequences; approximately 15% were seen once. The study included ophthalmopathy patients with Clinical Activity Score at least 3, NOSPECS grade at least 4 and duration under 3 months. Any patient presenting with uncontrolled infection, other autoimmune disease, pregnancy or lactation was left out. About this clonotype: Its target is not known.

What was sequenced was blood. This sequence was found in a woman aged 18-29 years with Graves' ophthalmopathy. J is TRBJ1-1 and V is TRBV20-1; no definite D call. CDR3 nucleotide sequence: TGCAGTGCTCCCGGGGTCCGGTCGGACACTGAAGCTTTCTTT. Amino acids: CSAPGVRSDTEAFF.